These 31 T cell receptor beta chains originate from one sample sequenced in a study of T cells after posttransplantation cyclophosphamide. The table came from immunoSEQ multiplex PCR; TCRdb's copy has only in-frame clones and leaves some out. The table records 3,000 to 4,000 clones, around two thirds of them present only once. The sequencing sample was made of memory CD8+ T cells sorted from blood. The source of these receptors is a man between 25 and 39 years old in good health and a related stem cell transplant donor.

This chain links TRBV4-2 with TRBJ1-2; possible D gene TRBD1, 5 bases. This CDR3 is 13 amino acids long. Trimming shortened V by 2 bases and J by 6 bases, and 10 bases separated the two germline ends. Germline V gene data show CDR1 as LGHNA and CDR2 as YNFKEQ. Here the CDR3 reads CASSQMGGNGYTF. CDR3 nucleotides: TGTGCCAGCAGCCAAATGGGGGGAAATGGCTACACCTTC.

This clone has a handful of counts. The J gene is TRBJ2-3, the V gene TRBV28; 10 bases fit TRBD1. Germline lookup yields CDR1 MDHEN and CDR2 SYDVKM. Losses at the gene ends were 5 bases for V and 4 bases for J; bases not matched to a gene: 6. There are 15 residues in the CDR3. For the CDR3, the DNA is TGTGCCAGCAGTCCAGGGACAGGGGAGGCAGATACGCAGTATTTT. Amino acid sequence: CASSPGTGEADTQYF.

The chain employs TRBV28 and TRBJ1-5; TRBD1 aligns across 8 bases. Unmatched junction bases numbered 2, after V lost 5 bases and J lost 2 bases. This CDR3 region has 14 residues. Germline V gene sequence: CDR1 MDHEN, CDR2 SYDVKM. The CDR3 DNA reads TGTGCCAGCAGTGGGGGACAGGGCAATCAGCCCCAGCATTTT. This codes for CASSGGQGNQPQHF. The full variable domain, rest sourced from reference TRBV28 and TRBJ1-5, is DVKVTQSSRYLVKRTGEKVFLECVQDMDHENMFWYRQDPGLGLRLIYFSYDVKMKEKGDIPEGYSVSREKKERFSLILESASTNQTSMYLCASSGGQGNQPQHFGDGTRLSIL.

In its sample, this clone ranks as large. The rearrangement uses TRBV2 and TRBJ2-7; 9 positions agree with TRBD1. The CDR3 runs 14 residues. CDR1 SNHLY and CDR2 FYNNEI come from the germline V gene. V shed 9 bases, J shed 1 base, and the junction held 7 bases outside the gene matches. Here the CDR3 reads CARGVGTGSYEQYF. In DNA, the CDR3 is TGTGCCAGAGGGGTCGGGACAGGGTCCTACGAGCAGTACTTC.

This clone is deemed medium-sized. This chain connects TRBV6-5 to TRBJ2-3; 10 positions match TRBD2. Germline V lookup: CDR1 MNHEY, CDR2 SVGAGI. The length of the CDR3 is 15 residues. Unmatched junction bases numbered 5, after V lost 8 bases and J lost 0 bases. The CDR3 is CASSLAGGSTDTQYF. The CDR3 nucleotides are TGTGCCAGCTCCTTAGCGGGGGGCAGCACAGATACGCAGTATTTT.

This rearrangement joins TRBV7-9 to TRBJ2-7, with 8 bases identical to TRBD1. V lost 5 bases, J lost 3 bases, and 3 bases stayed unmatched. This CDR3 has 13 amino acids. The germline V gene encodes CDR1 SEHNR and CDR2 FQNEAQ (reference sequence). In DNA, the CDR3 is TGTGCCAGCAGCACGGGGACAGGCTACGAGCAGTACTTC. Amino acid sequence: CASSTGTGYEQYF.

The gene calls are TRBV15 and TRBJ2-1; 11 bases match TRBD1. J lost 7 bases, V lost 3 bases, and 2 bases had no gene match. The CDR3 sequence is 14 residues long. Germline V gives CDR1 LNHNV, CDR2 YYDKDF (reference sequence). For the CDR3, the DNA is TGTGCCACCAGCAGGGGGACAGGGGGAAATGAGCAGTTCTTC. As protein: CATSRGTGGNEQFF.

This chain links TRBV10-2 with TRBJ2-7, with 9 bases aligning to TRBD1. CDR1 WSHSY and CDR2 SAAADI come from the germline V gene. J lost 4 bases, V lost 4 bases, and 8 bases had no gene match. This CDR3 is 15 amino acids long. In nucleotides, the CDR3 is TGCGCCAGCAGTGGACAGGGGGAGGTAGGTTACGAGCAGTACTTC. Translated, it gives CASSGQGEVGYEQYF.

In its sample, this clone was seen a few times. This sequence joins TRBV27 and TRBJ2-7, with D possibly TRBD1 on 7 matching bases. The germline V gene encodes CDR1 MNHEY and CDR2 SMNVEV (reference sequence). The CDR3 runs to 14 residues. The ends were cut back, 4 bases at V and 3 bases at J, with 13 bases in the middle. The CDR3, as DNA: TGTGCCAGCAGTTCCGGGGGACAGATCTACGAGCAGTACTTC. It is translated as CASSSGGQIYEQYF.

The V gene is TRBV9, the J gene TRBJ2-5; weak D call: TRBD2 (5 bases). Near its end, the DNA agrees better with TRBJ2-7, so the J call may be wrong. The length of the CDR3 is 13 residues. The germline V gene encodes CDR1 SGDLS and CDR2 YYNGEE. CDR3 in DNA: TGTGCCAGCAGCGTAGACGGACTCTACGAGCAGTACTTC. Translating it yields CASSVDGLYEQYF.

Only a few counts were recorded for this clone. The V gene is TRBV5-5, the J gene TRBJ1-5; a weak D match, TRBD1 (6 bases). The length of the CDR3 is 15 residues. The germline V gene encodes CDR1 SGHKS and CDR2 YYEKEE (reference sequence). Deletions cut 4 bases from V and 0 bases from J, with 11 bases between. CDR3 region: CASSLQGYSNQPQHF. The DNA of the CDR3 is TGTGCCAGCAGCCTACAGGGATATAGCAATCAGCCCCAGCATTTT.

The chain joins TRBV7-2 to TRBJ1-5; no firm D call. V lost 5 bases and J lost 4, with 6 bases in between. Germline CDR1 SGHTA, CDR2 FQGNSA. The CDR3 sequence is 12 residues long. CDR3 in amino acids: CASSEENQPQHF. The CDR3 DNA is TGTGCCAGCAGCGAGGAGAATCAGCCCCAGCATTTT.

The chain carries TRBV25-1 and TRBJ1-2; D is possibly TRBD1 (6 bases). Trimming shortened V by 8 bases and J by 6 bases, and 16 bases separated the two germline ends. Germline loops: CDR1 MGHDK, CDR2 SYGVNS. The length of the CDR3 is 13 residues. The CDR3 loop reads CASSLGTKDGYTF. DNA of the CDR3: TGTGCCAGCTCCCTCGGGACAAAGGATGGCTACACCTTC.

Relative to its sample, this clone is medium-sized. The chain recombines TRBV6-5 with TRBJ1-5; D not certain. V lost 2 bases to trimming and J lost 15 bases, with 5 bases between them. The CDR3 length is 9 residues. Germline V gives CDR1 MNHEY, CDR2 SVGAGI. The CDR3 protein is CASSYLRHF. In DNA form, the CDR3 reads TGTGCCAGCAGTTACCTACGGCATTTT.

The rearrangement uses TRBV7-9 and TRBJ1-2; 12 nucleotides align to TRBD1. V was clipped by 7 bases and J by 8 bases; unmatched bases: 17. Germline V gives CDR1 SEHNR, CDR2 FQNEAQ (reference sequence). CDR3 size: 17 residues. In DNA form, the CDR3 reads TGTGCCAGCACCTTCGTCCCGGGACAGGGGGCAAGTGGAGGCTACACCTTC. It codes for CASTFVPGQGASGGYTF.

With regard to this clone: In the same sample, other DNA sequences code for this CDR3. J is TRBJ2-7 and V is TRBV9, with 7 positions matching TRBD1. Germline CDR1 and CDR2: SGDLS and YYNGEE. J was trimmed by 4 bases and V by 8 bases; bases with no gene match: 15. The CDR3 runs 15 residues. CDR3 bases: TGTGCCAGTAGTATCGGACAGGAGACGGCATACGAGCAGTACTTC. Translation: CASSIGQETAYEQYF.

The V and J genes are TRBV5-1 and TRBJ2-5; 7 bases agree with TRBD1. The CDR3 sequence is 14 residues long. The V and J ends lost 4 bases and 2 bases, in that order; junction bases with no gene match: 5. CDR1 and CDR2 (germline): SGHRS, YFSETQ. The chain's CDR3 is CASSTRGNQETQYF. The CDR3 coding sequence is TGCGCCAGCAGCACCAGGGGGAATCAAGAGACCCAGTACTTC.

DNA of the CDR3: TGCGCCAGCAGCCAAGAGGCAGGGCTTCAGCCCCAGCATTTT. The encoded protein is CASSQEAGLQPQHF. V and J are TRBV4-1 and TRBJ1-5; tentatively, D is TRBD1 (5 bases). Trimming removed 0 bases at V and 6 bases at J, with 9 bases between. The CDR3 has 14 residues. CDR1 is MGHRA, CDR2 YSYEKL, per germline.

This chain connects TRBV5-1 to TRBJ1-1, with 7 nucleotides matching TRBD1. The CDR3 has 17 residues. Germline CDR1 is SGHRS and CDR2 is YFSETQ. Unmatched junction bases numbered 12, after V lost 3 bases and J lost 1 base. This CDR3 reads CASSWGDDRVKNTEAFF. As DNA, the CDR3 is TGCGCCAGCAGCTGGGGGGACGACAGGGTTAAGAACACTGAAGCTTTCTTT.

To note about this clone: The sample has other DNA sequences that encode this CDR3 too. The V and J genes are TRBV9 and TRBJ2-7, with D uncertain. Trimming stripped 4 bases from V and 2 bases from J, with 16 bases between. The CDR3 loop spans 15 amino acids. Germline lookup yields CDR1 SGDLS and CDR2 YYNGEE. The CDR3 sequence: CASSIEQKTAYEQYF. CDR3 DNA: TGTGCCAGCAGCATCGAACAGAAGACGGCCTACGAGCAGTACTTC.

This clone is labeled as medium-sized. The CDR3 loop is CASTRQGDNEQFF. The CDR3 coding sequence is TGTGCCAGCACGAGACAGGGCGACAATGAGCAGTTCTTC. The chain links TRBV7-9 to TRBJ2-1; 7 bases align to TRBD1. CDR3 size: 13 residues. V shed 7 bases, J shed 5 bases, and the junction held 5 bases outside the gene matches. Germline assignment: CDR1 SEHNR and CDR2 FQNEAQ (reference sequence).

There are a few counts of this clone. The CDR3, as DNA: TGTGCCAGCAGGAACACAGGGGGCATCACTGAAGCTTTCTTT. Encoded protein: CASRNTGGITEAFF. This rearrangement joins TRBV7-9 to TRBJ1-1; 9 bases match TRBD1. The CDR3 has 14 amino acids. V dropped 6 bases and J dropped 4; count of bases not matched to a gene: 6. CDR1 and CDR2 (germline): SEHNR, FQNEAQ (reference sequence).

Relative to its sample, this clone is medium-sized. The CDR3 sequence is CASSLGQLSEAFF. CDR3 sequence (DNA): TGTGCCAGCAGTTTGGGGCAGCTGAGTGAAGCTTTCTTT. V usage is TRBV27 and J usage is TRBJ1-1; maybe TRBD1 (5 bases). Germline lookup yields CDR1 MNHEY and CDR2 SMNVEV (reference sequence). V was shortened by 3 bases and J by 7 bases, with 12 bases between the two germline ends. The CDR3 contains 13 residues.

This chain links TRBV9 with TRBJ2-7; a weak D match, TRBD2 (6 bases). The CDR3 has 14 residues. Germline V gene data show CDR1 as SGDLS and CDR2 as YYNGEE. V shed 4 bases and J shed 7 bases, with 18 bases lying between them. The CDR3 region is CASSPTGDEREQYF. The CDR3, as DNA: TGTGCCAGCAGCCCCACGGGAGACGAAAGAGAGCAGTACTTC. Combining the CDR3 with reference TRBV9 and TRBJ2-7 gives the whole variable domain DSGVTQTPKHLITATGQRVTLRCSPRSGDLSVYWYQQSLDQGLQFLIQYYNGEERAKGNILERFSAQQFPDLHSELNLSSLELGDSALYFCASSPTGDEREQYFGPGTRLTVT.

The chain uses TRBV19 and TRBJ1-1; D is possibly TRBD1 (6 bases). The CDR3 length is 14 residues. Germline V gene lookup returns CDR1 LNHDA and CDR2 SQIVND (reference sequence). Trimming cost V 3 bases and J 5 bases, with 13 bases left between them. Here the CDR3 reads CASSIQGLGTEAFF. DNA for the CDR3: TGTGCCAGTAGTATTCAGGGGTTGGGGACTGAAGCTTTCTTT.

This clone occurred once. The CDR3 sequence: CASRPGLAGRETQYF. The CDR3 DNA reads as TGTGCCAGCAGACCGGGACTAGCGGGGCGGGAGACCCAGTACTTC. The chain couples TRBV6-5 to TRBJ2-5, with 13 bases matching TRBD2. The V gene end was trimmed by 6 bases and the J gene end by 5 bases; junction bases not matched to a gene: 6. The germline CDR1 and CDR2 sequences are MNHEY and SVGAGI. The CDR3 contains 15 residues.

The chain carries TRBV9 and TRBJ1-1; D unclear. The length of the CDR3 is 15 residues. The germline V gene encodes CDR1 SGDLS and CDR2 YYNGEE. V lost 4 bases to trimming and J lost 4 bases, with 17 bases between them. The CDR3 DNA is TGTGCCAGCAGCCCCGAGAGCGGATGGGGCACTGAAGCTTTCTTT. It codes for CASSPESGWGTEAFF.

The J gene is TRBJ2-1, the V gene TRBV27, with 7 bases aligning to TRBD1. This CDR3 region has 14 residues. V gave up 4 bases and J gave up 3 bases; unmatched junction bases: 3. CDR1 and CDR2 (germline): MNHEY, SMNVEV (reference sequence). CDR3 DNA: TGTGCCAGCAGTTCCACAGGGGACTACAATGAGCAGTTCTTC. Residues: CASSSTGDYNEQFF.

This clone was seen a handful of times. This chain uses TRBV9 with TRBJ2-7; D may be TRBD1 (6 bases). Germline values: CDR1 SGDLS, CDR2 YYNGEE. V was shortened by 8 bases and J by 4 bases, with 22 bases between the two germline ends. This CDR3 region has 15 residues. DNA for the CDR3: TGTGCCAGTTTTTTCGGGCAGGGGACGGCATACGAGCAGTACTTC. Translating it yields CASFFGQGTAYEQYF.

The rearrangement uses TRBV18 and TRBJ2-1, with D tentatively TRBD2 (7 bases). Trimming removed 6 bases from V and 9 bases from J, with 21 bases in between. The CDR3 runs 15 residues. Germline CDR1 reads KGHSH; CDR2 reads LQKENI. The CDR3 DNA reads TGTGCCAGCTCCTCGCGTGGGGGGGCCTTTGGTGAGCAGTTCTTC. This translates into CASSSRGGAFGEQFF.

This chain connects TRBV5-4 to TRBJ2-5; 10 bases line up with TRBD2. Germline V gene sequence: CDR1 SGHNT, CDR2 YYREEE (reference sequence). The V and J ends lost 3 bases and 4 bases, in that order; junction bases with no gene match: 12. The CDR3 contains 17 residues. The CDR3, as DNA: TGTGCCAGCAGCTCCCGGGGTAGCGGGGGGCCAGGAGAGACCCAGTACTTC. Its translation: CASSSRGSGGPGETQYF.